This record concerns one T cell receptor beta chain sequence. Its antigen is not known. CDR3 length: 15 residues. Trimming shortened V by 1 base and J by 7 bases, and 13 bases separated the two germline ends. From germline, CDR1 is MGHRA and CDR2 YSYEKL. Preparation of the TCRbeta library was carried out with unique molecular identifiers. TCRdb analysed the PCR reads with MiXCR anew, one entry per CDR3 protein. The repertoire has 350,000 to 500,000 distinct CDR3 sequences, 43% of them found once; the top ten carry around a quarter. These data are taken from a study of T-cell reconstitution after alpha-beta-depleted transplantation in children. Study-wide results and caveats: The origin of high day-60 TCRbeta diversity in some patients lay in surviving recipient T cells and thymic progenitors. Several hundred expanded graft clones reportedly supplied alpha-beta T cells about two months after transplant. A year post-transplant, T-cell counts and diversity derived mostly from newly produced T cells.

This sequence was found in a girl aged 2-10 years with aplastic anemia, due to receive a stem cell transplant. This chain joins TRBV4-1 and TRBJ1-4, with D possibly TRBD1 on 5 matching bases. This sample comprised PBMCs, obtained before TCRalphabeta/CD19-depleted stem cell transplant. CDR3 region: CASSQGLPGFEKLFF. The CDR3 nucleotides read TGCGCCAGCAGCCAAGGCCTGCCAGGGTTTGAAAAACTGTTTTTT.